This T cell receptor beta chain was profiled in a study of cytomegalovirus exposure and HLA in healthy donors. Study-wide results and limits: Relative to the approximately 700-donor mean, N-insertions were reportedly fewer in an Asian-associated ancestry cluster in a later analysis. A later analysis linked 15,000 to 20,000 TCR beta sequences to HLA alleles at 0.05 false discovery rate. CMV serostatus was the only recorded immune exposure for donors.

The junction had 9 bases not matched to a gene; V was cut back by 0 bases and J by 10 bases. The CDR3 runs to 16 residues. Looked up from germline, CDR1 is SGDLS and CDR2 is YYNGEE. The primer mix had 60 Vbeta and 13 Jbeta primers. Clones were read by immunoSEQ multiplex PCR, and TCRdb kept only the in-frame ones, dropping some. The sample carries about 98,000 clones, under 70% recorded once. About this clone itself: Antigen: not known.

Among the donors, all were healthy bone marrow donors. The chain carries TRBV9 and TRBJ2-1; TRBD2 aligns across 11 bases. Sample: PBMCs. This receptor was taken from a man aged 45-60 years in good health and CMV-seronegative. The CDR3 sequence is CASSVARLAGGKEQFF. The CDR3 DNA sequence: TGTGCCAGCAGCGTAGCTCGGCTAGCGGGAGGTAAGGAGCAGTTCTTC. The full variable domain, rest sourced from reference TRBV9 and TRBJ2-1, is DSGVTQTPKHLITATGQRVTLRCSPRSGDLSVYWYQQSLDQGLQFLIQYYNGEERAKGNILERFSAQQFPDLHSELNLSSLELGDSALYFCASSVARLAGGKEQFFGPGTRLTVL.